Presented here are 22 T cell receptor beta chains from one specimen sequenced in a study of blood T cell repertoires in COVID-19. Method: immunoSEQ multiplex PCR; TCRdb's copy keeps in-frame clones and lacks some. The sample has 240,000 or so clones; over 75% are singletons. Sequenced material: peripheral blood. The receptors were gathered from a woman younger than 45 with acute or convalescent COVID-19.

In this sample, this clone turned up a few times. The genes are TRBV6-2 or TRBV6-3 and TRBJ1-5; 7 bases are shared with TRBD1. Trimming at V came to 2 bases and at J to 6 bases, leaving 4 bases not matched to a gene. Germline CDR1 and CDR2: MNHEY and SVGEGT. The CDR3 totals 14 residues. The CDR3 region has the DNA TGTGCCAGCAGTTACCTGGCAGGGGGTCAGCCCCAGCATTTT. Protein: CASSYLAGGQPQHF.

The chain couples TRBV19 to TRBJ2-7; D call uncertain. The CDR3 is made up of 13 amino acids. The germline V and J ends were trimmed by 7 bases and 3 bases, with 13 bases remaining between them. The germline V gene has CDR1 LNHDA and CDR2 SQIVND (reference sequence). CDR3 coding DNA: TGTGCCAGTACTTCCGACACCAGCTACGAGCAGTACTTC. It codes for CASTSDTSYEQYF.

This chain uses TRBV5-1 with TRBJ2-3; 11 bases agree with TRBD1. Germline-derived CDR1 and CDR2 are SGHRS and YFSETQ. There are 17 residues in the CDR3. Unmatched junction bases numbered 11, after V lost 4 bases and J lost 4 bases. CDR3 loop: CASSARLGQGGSDTQYF. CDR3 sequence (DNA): TGCGCCAGCAGCGCACGACTGGGACAGGGGGGATCAGATACGCAGTATTTT. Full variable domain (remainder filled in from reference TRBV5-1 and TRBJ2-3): KAGVTQTPRYLIKTRGQQVTLSCSPISGHRSVSWYQQTPGQGLQFLFEYFSETQRNKGNFPGRFSGRQFSNSRSEMNVSTLELGDSALYLCASSARLGQGGSDTQYFGPGTRLTVL.

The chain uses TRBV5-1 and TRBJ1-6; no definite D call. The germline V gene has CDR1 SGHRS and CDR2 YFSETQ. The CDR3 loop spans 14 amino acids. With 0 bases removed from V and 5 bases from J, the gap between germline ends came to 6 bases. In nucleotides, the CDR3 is TGCGCCAGCAGCTTGGACGGTGATAATTCACCCCTCCACTTT. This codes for CASSLDGDNSPLHF. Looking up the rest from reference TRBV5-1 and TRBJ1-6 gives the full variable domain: KAGVTQTPRYLIKTRGQQVTLSCSPISGHRSVSWYQQTPGQGLQFLFEYFSETQRNKGNFPGRFSGRQFSNSRSEMNVSTLELGDSALYLCASSLDGDNSPLHFGNGTRLTVT.

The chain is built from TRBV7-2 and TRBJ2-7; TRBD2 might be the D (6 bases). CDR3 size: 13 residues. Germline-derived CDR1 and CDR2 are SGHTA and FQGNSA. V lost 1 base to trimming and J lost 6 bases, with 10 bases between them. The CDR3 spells CASSLGGGGEQYF. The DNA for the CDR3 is TGTGCCAGCAGCTTAGGGGGAGGCGGCGAGCAGTACTTC.

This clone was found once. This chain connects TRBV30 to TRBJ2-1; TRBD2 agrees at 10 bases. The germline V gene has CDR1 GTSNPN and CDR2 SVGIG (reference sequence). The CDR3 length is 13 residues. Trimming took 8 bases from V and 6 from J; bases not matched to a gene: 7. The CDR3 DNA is TGTGCCGGGGGCCTAGCGGGAGCCAATGAGCAGTTCTTC. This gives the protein CAGGLAGANEQFF.

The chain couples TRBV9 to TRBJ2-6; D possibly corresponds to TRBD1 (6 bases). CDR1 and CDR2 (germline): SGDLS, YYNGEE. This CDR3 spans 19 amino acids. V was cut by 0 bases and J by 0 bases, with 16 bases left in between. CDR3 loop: CASSVDGGVRNSGANVLTF. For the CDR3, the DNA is TGTGCCAGCAGCGTAGATGGGGGCGTCCGCAACTCTGGGGCCAACGTCCTGACTTTC. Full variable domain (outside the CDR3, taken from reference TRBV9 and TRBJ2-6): DSGVTQTPKHLITATGQRVTLRCSPRSGDLSVYWYQQSLDQGLQFLIQYYNGEERAKGNILERFSAQQFPDLHSELNLSSLELGDSALYFCASSVDGGVRNSGANVLTFGAGSRLTVL.

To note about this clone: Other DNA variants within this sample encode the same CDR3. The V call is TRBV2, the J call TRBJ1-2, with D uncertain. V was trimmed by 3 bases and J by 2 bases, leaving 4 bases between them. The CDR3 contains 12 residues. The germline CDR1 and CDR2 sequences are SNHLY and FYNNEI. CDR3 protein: CASSDTNYGYTF. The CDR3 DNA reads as TGTGCCAGCAGTGACACAAACTATGGCTACACCTTC.

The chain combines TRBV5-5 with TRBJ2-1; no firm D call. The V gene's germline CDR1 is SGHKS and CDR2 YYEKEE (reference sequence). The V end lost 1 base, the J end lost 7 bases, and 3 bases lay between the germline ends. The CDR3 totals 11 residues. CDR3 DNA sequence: TGTGCCAGCAGCTTGTCAAATGAGCAGTTCTTC. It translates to CASSLSNEQFF.

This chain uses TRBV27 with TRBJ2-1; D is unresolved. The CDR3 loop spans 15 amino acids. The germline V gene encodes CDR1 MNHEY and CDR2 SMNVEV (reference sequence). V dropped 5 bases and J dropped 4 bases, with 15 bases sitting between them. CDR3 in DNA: TGTGCCAGCAGTCCAACTACGGCCCGTTACAATGAGCAGTTCTTC. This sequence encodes CASSPTTARYNEQFF.

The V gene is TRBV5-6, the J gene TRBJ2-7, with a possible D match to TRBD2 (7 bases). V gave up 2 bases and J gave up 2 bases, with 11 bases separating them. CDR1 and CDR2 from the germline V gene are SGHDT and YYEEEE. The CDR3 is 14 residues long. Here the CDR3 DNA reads TGTGCCAGCAGCTTAGGGGGAGGGACCTACGAGCAGTACTTC. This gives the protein CASSLGGGTYEQYF. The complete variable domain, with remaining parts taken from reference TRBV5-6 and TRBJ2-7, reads DAGVTQSPTHLIKTRGQQVTLRCSPKSGHDTVSWYQQALGQGPQFIFQYYEEEERQRGNFPDRFSGHQFPNYSSELNVNALLLGDSALYLCASSLGGGTYEQYFGPGTRLTVT.

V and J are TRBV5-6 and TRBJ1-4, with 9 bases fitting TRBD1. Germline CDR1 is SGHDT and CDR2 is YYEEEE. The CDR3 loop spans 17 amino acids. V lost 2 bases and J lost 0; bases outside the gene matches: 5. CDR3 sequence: CASSLSTGGTTNEKLFF. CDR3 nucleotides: TGTGCCAGCAGCTTATCGACAGGGGGGACAACTAATGAAAAACTGTTTTTT.

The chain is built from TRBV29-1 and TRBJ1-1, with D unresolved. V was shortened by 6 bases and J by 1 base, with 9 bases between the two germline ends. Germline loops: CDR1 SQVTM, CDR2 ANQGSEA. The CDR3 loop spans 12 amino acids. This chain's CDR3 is CSVLTSNTEAFF. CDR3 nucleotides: TGCAGCGTCTTGACATCGAACACTGAAGCTTTCTTT.

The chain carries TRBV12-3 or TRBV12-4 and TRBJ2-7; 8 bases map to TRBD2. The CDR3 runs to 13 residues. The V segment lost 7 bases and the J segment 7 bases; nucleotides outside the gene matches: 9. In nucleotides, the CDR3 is TGTGCCAGCACCCCGGGACTAGTGGCGGAGCAGTACTTC. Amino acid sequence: CASTPGLVAEQYF.

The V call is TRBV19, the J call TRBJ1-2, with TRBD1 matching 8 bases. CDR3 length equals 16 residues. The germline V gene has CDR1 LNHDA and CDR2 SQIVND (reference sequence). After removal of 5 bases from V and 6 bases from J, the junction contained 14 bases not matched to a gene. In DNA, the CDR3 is TGTGCCAGTAGTCCCAGAAATCGTGACAGGGGCGATGGCTACACCTTC. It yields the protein CASSPRNRDRGDGYTF.

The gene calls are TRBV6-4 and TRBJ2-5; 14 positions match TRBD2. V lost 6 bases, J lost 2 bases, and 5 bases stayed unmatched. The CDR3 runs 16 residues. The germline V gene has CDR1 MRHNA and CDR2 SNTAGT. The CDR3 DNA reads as TGTGCCAGCAGGGGGACTAGCGGGAGTGATCAAGAGACCCAGTACTTC. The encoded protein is CASRGTSGSDQETQYF.

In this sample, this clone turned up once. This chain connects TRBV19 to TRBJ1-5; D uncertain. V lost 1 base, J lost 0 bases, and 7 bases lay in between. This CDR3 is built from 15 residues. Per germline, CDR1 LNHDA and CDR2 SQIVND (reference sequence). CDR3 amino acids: CASSIGGSSNQPQHF. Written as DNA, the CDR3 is TGTGCCAGTAGTATAGGAGGCAGTAGCAATCAGCCCCAGCATTTT. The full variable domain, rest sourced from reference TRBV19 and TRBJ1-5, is DGGITQSPKYLFRKEGQNVTLSCEQNLNHDAMYWYRQDPGQGLRLIYYSQIVNDFQKGDIAEGYSVSREKKESFPLTVTSAQKNPTAFYLCASSIGGSSNQPQHFGDGTRLSIL.

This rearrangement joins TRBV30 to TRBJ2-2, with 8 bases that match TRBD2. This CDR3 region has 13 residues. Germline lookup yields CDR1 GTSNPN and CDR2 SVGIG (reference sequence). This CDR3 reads CAARTSMTGELFF. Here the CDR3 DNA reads TGTGCTGCGAGGACTAGCATGACCGGGGAGCTGTTTTTT.

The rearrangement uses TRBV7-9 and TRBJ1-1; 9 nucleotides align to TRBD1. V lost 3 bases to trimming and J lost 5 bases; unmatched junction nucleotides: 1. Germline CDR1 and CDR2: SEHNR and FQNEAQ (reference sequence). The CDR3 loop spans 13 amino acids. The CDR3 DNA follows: TGTGCCAGCAGCTTGACAGGGGGTACTGAAGCTTTCTTT. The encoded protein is CASSLTGGTEAFF.

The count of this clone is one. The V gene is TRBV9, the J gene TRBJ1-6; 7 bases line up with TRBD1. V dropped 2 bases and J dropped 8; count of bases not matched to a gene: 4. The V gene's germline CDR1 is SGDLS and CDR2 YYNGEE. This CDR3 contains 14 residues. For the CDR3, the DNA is TGTGCCAGCAGCGTTAGACAGGGAGATTCACCCCTCCACTTT. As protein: CASSVRQGDSPLHF.

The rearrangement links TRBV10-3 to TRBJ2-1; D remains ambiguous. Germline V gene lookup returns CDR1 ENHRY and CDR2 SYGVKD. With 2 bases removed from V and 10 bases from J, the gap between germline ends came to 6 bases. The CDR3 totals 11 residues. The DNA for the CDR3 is TGTGCCATCAGTGAGGCGAGGGAGCAGTTCTTC. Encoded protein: CAISEAREQFF.

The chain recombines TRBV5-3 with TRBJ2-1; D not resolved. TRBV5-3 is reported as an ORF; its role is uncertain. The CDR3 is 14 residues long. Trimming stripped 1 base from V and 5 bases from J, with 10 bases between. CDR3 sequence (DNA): TGTGCCAGAAGCTTGACGGGTTCAGACAATGAGCAGTTCTTC. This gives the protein CARSLTGSDNEQFF.